The present entry profiles one T cell receptor (beta chain) with its context. No DNA is given; TCRdb re-called the 5' RACE reads and lists each CDR3 protein once. Its table lists approximately 330,000 distinct CDR3 sequences. This entry belongs to a study of monozygotic twins with inflammatory bowel disease. The sample consisted of blood. The clonotype was recovered from a human donor with ulcerative colitis or Crohn's disease, or a healthy co-twin of an affected twin (not recorded which).

CDR3 loop: CASSQSSGANSPLHF. This chain uses TRBV3-1 with TRBJ1-6; TCRdb reports TRBD1, a call that lacks DNA to check it against. The length of the CDR3 is 15 residues. The germline CDR1 and CDR2 sequences are LGHDT and YNNKEL (reference sequence). Filled out from reference TRBV3-1 and TRBJ1-6, the complete variable domain reads DTAVSQTPKYLVTQMGNDKSIKCEQNLGHDTMYWYKQDSKKFLKIMFSYNNKELIINETVPNRFSPKSPDKAHLNLHINSLELGDSAVYFCASSQSSGANSPLHFGNGTRLTVT.